The 18 T cell receptor beta chains below come from one sample, sequenced in a study of Graves' ophthalmopathy and Graves' hyperthyroidism (dated by TCRdb to the late 2010s). These reads were obtained on an Illumina HiSeq 2000. For repertoire sequencing, TCR beta CDR3 regions were amplified from RNA transcripts. A first-round RT-PCR used HTBI primers with the Qiagen OneStep RT-PCR kit, followed by a second-round multiplex PCR, size selection and purification. TCRdb reanalyzed the raw reads on its own, using fastp at Q25 for trimming and MiXCR for clone calling, and kept in-frame beta chains. All rows with the same CDR3 protein become a single entry with the most common DNA and genes. For this sample there are about 380,000 distinct CDR3 sequences; 15% appear just once. The ten largest clones take up around 7% of the sample. Sequencing was carried out using peripheral blood. These receptors were collected from a woman under 30 with stable Graves' hyperthyroidism. Donor details come from another sample of the same person, matched by shared clones.

This clonotype was picked up many times. The J gene is TRBJ2-7, the V gene TRBV20-1; 9 positions match TRBD1. CDR1 is DFQATT and CDR2 is SNEGSKA in the germline V gene (reference sequence). This CDR3 comprises 14 residues. The ends lost 3 bases at V and 2 bases at J; junction bases unmatched: 5. The CDR3 coding sequence is TGCAGTGCTAGCTTACAGGGGGCTACCTACGAGCAGTACTTC. Encoded protein: CSASLQGATYEQYF.

Turning to this clonotype: The conserved final phenylalanine or tryptophan is absent from the CDR3, which likely points to a read error. This chain uses TRBV12-3 or TRBV12-4 with TRBJ1-2; D may be TRBD1 (5 bases). Trimming cost V 2 bases and J 1 base, with 17 bases left between them. The CDR3 extends over 17 amino acids. CDR3 DNA: TGTGCCAGCAGTTTATTGGGGCTGGCAGATTATAACTATGGCTACACCGTC. Protein sequence: CASSLLGLADYNYGYTV.

This clonotype has a count of ten or more. The chain has TRBV5-1 and TRBJ1-1; D is unresolved. Trimming pared 4 bases from V and 4 bases from J, leaving 11 bases between. The germline V gene has CDR1 SGHRS and CDR2 YFSETQ. The CDR3 totals 13 residues. The CDR3 nucleotides read TGCGCCAGCAGCCCAGGACGGTTCACTGAAGCTTTCTTT. Translation: CASSPGRFTEAFF.

V gene TRBV7-2 combines with J gene TRBJ1-3, with D possibly being TRBD1 (5 bases). This CDR3 is built from 13 residues. Germline CDR1 SGHTA, CDR2 FQGNSA. Between the trimmed V and J ends, which lost 4 bases and 3 bases, there was a span of 7 bases. CDR3 DNA: TGTGCCAGCAGCTGGGACGATGGAAACACCATATATTTT. As protein: CASSWDDGNTIYF.

This clonotype was recorded at least ten times. V gene TRBV6-1 combines with J gene TRBJ2-5; 11 nucleotides match TRBD1. The germline V gene has CDR1 MNHNS and CDR2 SASEGT. Trimming removed 4 bases from V and 5 bases from J; junction bases left unmatched: 6. This CDR3 has 15 amino acids. CDR3 in DNA: TGTGCCAGCAGTGTCAGGACAGGGGGCAGGGAGACCCAGTACTTC. The encoded protein is CASSVRTGGRETQYF.

This clonotype was detected many times. The chain combines TRBV5-1 with TRBJ1-1; weak D call: TRBD1 (5 bases). Per the germline V gene, CDR1 is SGHRS and CDR2 is YFSETQ. V dropped 0 bases and J dropped 6 bases, with 12 bases sitting between them. This CDR3 has 14 amino acids. CDR3 sequence reads: CASSLGVGDPEAFF. As DNA, the CDR3 is TGCGCCAGCAGCTTGGGGGTAGGGGACCCTGAAGCTTTCTTT.

This clonotype appeared a few times. This sequence joins TRBV9 and TRBJ2-3; tentatively, D is TRBD1 (5 bases). CDR3 length: 15 residues. Trimming took 3 bases from V and 0 from J, leaving 11 bases between them. Germline-derived CDR1 and CDR2 are SGDLS and YYNGEE. In DNA, the CDR3 is TGTGCCAGCAGCGAACAGGTTTCTAGCACAGATACGCAGTATTTT. It translates to CASSEQVSSTDTQYF.

This clonotype is a singleton in its sample. This may stem from a read error, because a much larger clone lies one nucleotide away. CDR3 nucleotide sequence: TGCGTCAGCAGCTTCGTCAGGGCCGAGGGCAATCAGCCCCAGCATTTT. It is translated as CVSSFVRAEGNQPQHF. The chain uses TRBV5-1 and TRBJ1-5, with TRBD1 as a possible D gene (5 bases). Germline CDR1 reads SGHRS; CDR2 reads YFSETQ. This CDR3 is built from 16 residues.

This clonotype was seen ten or more times. The chain joins TRBV2 to TRBJ2-2; 9 nucleotides align to TRBD1. J was trimmed by 3 bases and V by 2 bases; bases with no gene match: 7. This CDR3 has 17 amino acids. Germline V CDR1 and CDR2: SNHLY, FYNNEI. As DNA, the CDR3 is TGTGCCAGCAGTGAATTATGGGGACAGGGTTACACCGGGGAGCTGTTTTTT. It encodes CASSELWGQGYTGELFF.

This sequence joins TRBV15 and TRBJ2-7, with TRBD2 as a possible D gene (6 bases). The CDR3 has 17 amino acids. CDR1 is LNHNV and CDR2 is YYDKDF in the germline V gene (reference sequence). V was pared by 0 bases and J by 4 bases, with 19 bases between. CDR3 protein: CATSRELVVRERYEQYF. CDR3 coding DNA: TGTGCCACCAGCAGAGAACTCGTCGTCCGGGAGAGGTACGAGCAGTACTTC.

This clonotype came up many times. The V gene is TRBV29-1, the J gene TRBJ2-7; the D gene is possibly TRBD2 (6 bases). The CDR3 covers 13 residues. V was cut by 1 base and J by 5 bases, with 12 bases left in between. Germline assignment: CDR1 SQVTM and CDR2 ANQGSEA. The CDR3 region is CSVEVGGMNEQYF. In nucleotides, the CDR3 is TGCAGCGTTGAAGTTGGGGGGATGAACGAGCAGTACTTC.

This clonotype was counted at least ten times. Here the CDR3 DNA reads TGTGCCAGCAGGCCTTCCGGGACAGGGTCCACCGAGCAGTACTTC. Encoded protein: CASRPSGTGSTEQYF. The chain joins TRBV6-2 or TRBV6-3 to TRBJ2-7; 9 bases are a match to TRBD1. The CDR3 extends over 15 amino acids. J lost 6 bases, V lost 6 bases, and 12 bases had no gene match. CDR1 and CDR2 from the germline V gene are MNHEY and SVGEGT.

As to this clonotype: A read error may produce the germline difference seen at one junction end. The V and J genes are TRBV27 and TRBJ2-4; 10 nucleotides align to TRBD1. This CDR3 has 15 amino acids. Per the germline V gene, CDR1 is MNHEY and CDR2 is SMNVEV (reference sequence). CDR3 in DNA: TGTGCCAGCAGTTTATTGGGGGGGACAGGGGTTGAGAAGTTCTTC. Translation: CASSLLGGTGVEKFF.

There are many counts of this clonotype. The chain employs TRBV19 and TRBJ1-2; 10 positions agree with TRBD1. With 6 bases clipped from V and 1 base from J, the junction kept 2 bases outside the gene matches. Germline CDR1 LNHDA, CDR2 SQIVND (reference sequence). The CDR3 sequence is 14 residues long. The chain's CDR3 is CASRWDRGNYGYTF. As DNA, the CDR3 is TGTGCCAGTAGATGGGACAGGGGTAACTATGGCTACACCTTC.

J is TRBJ1-5 and V is TRBV12-3 or TRBV12-4, with TRBD1 as a possible D gene (6 bases). The CDR3 covers 15 residues. V lost 4 bases and J 6 bases, leaving 16 bases between the germline ends. The CDR3 here is CASSSRGGRGQPQHF. For the CDR3, the DNA is TGTGCCAGCAGTTCCCGGGGGGGCCGGGGTCAGCCCCAGCATTTT.

Note on this clonotype: It may be a read error: a sequence one base away is much more abundant. V is TRBV12-3 or TRBV12-4 and J is TRBJ1-6, with a possible D match to TRBD1 (5 bases). Between the trimmed V and J ends, which lost 6 bases and 10 bases, there was a span of 16 bases. This CDR3 has 14 residues. As DNA, the CDR3 is TGTGCCAGCAGCTATCCACGACGGGGGTCACCCCTCCACTTT. Translating it yields CASSYPRRGSPLHF.

This clonotype was observed at least ten times. The J gene is TRBJ1-6, the V gene TRBV27, with 7 bases identical to TRBD1. The germline CDR1 and CDR2 sequences are MNHEY and SMNVEV (reference sequence). V dropped 0 bases and J dropped 9; count of bases not matched to a gene: 11. The CDR3 loop spans 17 amino acids. The DNA of the CDR3 is TGTGCCAGCAGTTTATCGAGGACAGGAAAGTTTAGTTCACCCCTCCACTTT. As protein: CASSLSRTGKFSSPLHF.

This clonotype was counted at least ten times. This chain connects TRBV7-8 to TRBJ1-5; unclear D gene. Germline values: CDR1 SGHVS, CDR2 FQNEAQ. The V and J ends lost 2 bases and 4 bases respectively, with 9 bases between them. CDR3 length equals 14 residues. DNA for the CDR3: TGTGCCAGCAGCTTATGGCGGTTAAATCAGCCCCAGCATTTT. Translated, it gives CASSLWRLNQPQHF.